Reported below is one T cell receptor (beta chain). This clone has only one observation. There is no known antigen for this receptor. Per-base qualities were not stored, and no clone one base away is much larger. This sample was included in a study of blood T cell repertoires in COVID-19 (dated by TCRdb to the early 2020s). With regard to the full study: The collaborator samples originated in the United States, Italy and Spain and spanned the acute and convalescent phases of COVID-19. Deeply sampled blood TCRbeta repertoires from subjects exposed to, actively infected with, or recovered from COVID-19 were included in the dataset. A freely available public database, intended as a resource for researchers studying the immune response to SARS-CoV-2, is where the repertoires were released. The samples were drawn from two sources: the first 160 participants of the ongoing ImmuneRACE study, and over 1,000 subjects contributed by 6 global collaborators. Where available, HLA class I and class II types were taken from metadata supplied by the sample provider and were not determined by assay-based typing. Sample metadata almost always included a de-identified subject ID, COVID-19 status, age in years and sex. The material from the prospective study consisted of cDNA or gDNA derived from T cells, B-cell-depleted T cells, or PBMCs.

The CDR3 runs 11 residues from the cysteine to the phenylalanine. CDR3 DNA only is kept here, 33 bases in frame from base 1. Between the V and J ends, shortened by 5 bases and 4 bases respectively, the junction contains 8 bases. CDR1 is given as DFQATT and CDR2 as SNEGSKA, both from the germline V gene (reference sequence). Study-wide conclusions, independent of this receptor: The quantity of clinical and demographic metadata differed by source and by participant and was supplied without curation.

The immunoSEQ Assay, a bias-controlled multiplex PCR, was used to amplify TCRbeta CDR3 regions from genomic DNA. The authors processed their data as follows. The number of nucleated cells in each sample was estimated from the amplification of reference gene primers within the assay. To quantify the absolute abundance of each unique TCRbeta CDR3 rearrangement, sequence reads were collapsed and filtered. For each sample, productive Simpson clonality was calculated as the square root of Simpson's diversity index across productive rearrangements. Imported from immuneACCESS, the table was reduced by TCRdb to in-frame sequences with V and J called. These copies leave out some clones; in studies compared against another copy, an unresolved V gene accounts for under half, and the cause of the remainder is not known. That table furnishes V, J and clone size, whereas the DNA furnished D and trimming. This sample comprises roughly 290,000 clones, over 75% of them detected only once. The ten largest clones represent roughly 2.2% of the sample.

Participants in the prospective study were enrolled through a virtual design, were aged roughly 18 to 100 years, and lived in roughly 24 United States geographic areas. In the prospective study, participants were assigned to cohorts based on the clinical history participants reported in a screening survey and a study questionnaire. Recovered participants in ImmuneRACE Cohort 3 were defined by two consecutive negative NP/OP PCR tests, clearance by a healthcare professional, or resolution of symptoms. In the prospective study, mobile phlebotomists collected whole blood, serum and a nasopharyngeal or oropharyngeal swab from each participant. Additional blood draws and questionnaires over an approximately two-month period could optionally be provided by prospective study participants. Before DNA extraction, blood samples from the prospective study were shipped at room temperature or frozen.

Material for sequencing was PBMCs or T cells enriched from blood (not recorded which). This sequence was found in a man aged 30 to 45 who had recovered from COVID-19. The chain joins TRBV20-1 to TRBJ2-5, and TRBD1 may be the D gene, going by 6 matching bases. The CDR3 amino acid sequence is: CSALTGETQYF. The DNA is TGCAGTGCTCTGACAGGAGAGACCCAGTACTTC.